Below, one T cell receptor beta chain is given with its context. Its matching antigen is unknown. This entry belongs to a study of CD8+ T cells in alopecia areata. Study as a whole: Tofacitinib therapy lasting 6 to 18 months was followed by 6 months off drug.

Germline V CDR1 and CDR2: LGHNA, YNFKEQ. V gave up 0 bases and J gave up 4 bases; unmatched junction bases: 6. The CDR3 contains 16 residues. Study outcomes and limitations: It was less clear whether patients shared TCRs than it was in mice, possibly because of HLA.

Described treatment: oral pan-JAK inhibitor, 5-10 mg twice daily. Extracted RNA was reverse transcribed into cDNA, the sequencing template. The assay was immunoSEQ multiplex PCR, and TCRdb's table has in-frame clones only and misses some. This table has approximately 300,000 clones, 55% to 70% appearing once. This rearrangement joins TRBV4-2 to TRBJ2-1, with 7 bases fitting TRBD2. This receptor was taken from a human donor with alopecia areata. The input for sequencing was CD4+ T cells sorted from blood, taken at week 24, from a patient treated with tofacitinib. CDR3 nucleotides: TGTGCCAGCAGCCAAGATTCCAGCGGGGTTTACAATGAGCAGTTCTTC. Its protein is CASSQDSSGVYNEQFF.